A single T cell receptor (beta chain) is shown here with its context. Primers used in a second PCR of about 7 to 12 cycles were a sample-barcoded 5' primer and a J-beta primer mix. TCRdb processed the 5' RACE reads anew with MiXCR; each CDR3 protein has one entry. The sample has 700,000 or so distinct CDR3 sequences; about 43% are singletons. This entry belongs to a study of blood T cells in healthy people across ages. The germline V gene encodes CDR1 MNHNS and CDR2 SASEGT. The CDR3 is 12 residues long. Between the trimmed V and J ends, which lost 2 bases and 6 bases, there was a span of 7 bases. The sample comprised blood. This TCR came from a man older than 75 in good health. The chain recombines TRBV6-1 with TRBJ1-2; no firm D call. The CDR3 is CASSERRDGYTF. The DNA for the CDR3 is TGTGCCAGCAGTGAAAGGAGGGATGGCTACACCTTC.